The sequence of this T cell receptor (beta chain) was determined in a study of cytomegalovirus exposure and HLA in healthy donors. Study context: About 85 million unique TCRs from HLA-typed donors were held in an early release of data. The study, taken as a whole, reports: Earlier findings revealed that most TCR beta V segments proved productive either about 87% or about 30% of the time.

Concerning this clone: Its target is not known.

The PCR was carried out with 60 Vbeta primers and 13 Jbeta primers. Sequencing was performed with immunoSEQ multiplex PCR; in TCRdb, only in-frame clones are kept and a portion is missing. Its clone listing holds approximately 170,000 clones. Sequenced sample: PBMCs. The receptor comes from a young woman in good health and CMV-seropositive.

CDR3 nucleotide sequence: TGCGCCAGCAGCTCCCAGGGGGCGGGAGGGGGCTATGAGCAGTTCTTC. Residues: CASSSQGAGGGYEQFF. The chain links TRBV5-1 to TRBJ2-1; tentative D call: TRBD2 (9 bases). The CDR3 is 16 amino acids. CDR1 is SGHRS and CDR2 is YFSETQ in the germline V gene. Trimming removed 3 bases at V and 8 bases at J, with 21 bases between.